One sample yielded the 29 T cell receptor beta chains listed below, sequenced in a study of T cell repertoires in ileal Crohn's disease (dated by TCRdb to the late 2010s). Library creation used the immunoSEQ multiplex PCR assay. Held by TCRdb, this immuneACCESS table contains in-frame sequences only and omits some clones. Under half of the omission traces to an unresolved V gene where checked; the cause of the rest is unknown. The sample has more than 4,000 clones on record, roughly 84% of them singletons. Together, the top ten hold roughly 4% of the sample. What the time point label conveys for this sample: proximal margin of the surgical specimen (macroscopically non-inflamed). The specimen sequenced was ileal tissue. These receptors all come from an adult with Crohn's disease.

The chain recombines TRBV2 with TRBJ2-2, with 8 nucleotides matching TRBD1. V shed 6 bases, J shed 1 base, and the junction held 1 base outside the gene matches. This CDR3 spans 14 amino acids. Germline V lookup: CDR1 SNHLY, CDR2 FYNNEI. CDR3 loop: CASRQGGNTGELFF. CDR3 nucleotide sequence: TGTGCCAGCAGACAGGGGGGGAACACCGGGGAGCTGTTTTTT.

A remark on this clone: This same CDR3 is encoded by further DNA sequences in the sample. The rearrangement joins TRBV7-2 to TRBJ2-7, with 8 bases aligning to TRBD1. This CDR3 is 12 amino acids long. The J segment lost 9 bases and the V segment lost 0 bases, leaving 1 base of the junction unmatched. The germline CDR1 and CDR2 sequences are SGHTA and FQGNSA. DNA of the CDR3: TGTGCCAGCAGCTTAGCTCAGGGGGCGCAGTACTTC. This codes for CASSLAQGAQYF.

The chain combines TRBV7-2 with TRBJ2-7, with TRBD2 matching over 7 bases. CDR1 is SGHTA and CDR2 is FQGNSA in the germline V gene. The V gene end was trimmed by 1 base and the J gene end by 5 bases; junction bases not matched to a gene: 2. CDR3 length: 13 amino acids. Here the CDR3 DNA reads TGTGCCAGCAGCTTAGGCGGGAGTCACGAGCAGTACTTC. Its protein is CASSLGGSHEQYF.

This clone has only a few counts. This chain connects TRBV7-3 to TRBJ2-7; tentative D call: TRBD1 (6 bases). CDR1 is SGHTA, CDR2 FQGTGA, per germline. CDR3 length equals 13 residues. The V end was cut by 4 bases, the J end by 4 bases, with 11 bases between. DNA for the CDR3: TGTGCCAGCAGCTCCCGGGACACATACGAGCAGTACTTC. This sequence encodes CASSSRDTYEQYF. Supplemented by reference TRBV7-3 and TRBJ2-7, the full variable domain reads GAGVSQTPSNKVTEKGKYVELRCDPISGHTALYWYRQSLGQGPEFLIYFQGTGAADDSGLPNDRFFAVRPEGSVSTLKIQRTERGDSAVYLCASSSRDTYEQYFGPGTRLTVT.

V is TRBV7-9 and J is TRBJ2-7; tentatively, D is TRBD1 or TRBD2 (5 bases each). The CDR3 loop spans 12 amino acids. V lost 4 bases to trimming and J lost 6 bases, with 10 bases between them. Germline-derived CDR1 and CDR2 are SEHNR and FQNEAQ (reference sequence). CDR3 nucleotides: TGTGCCAGCAGCTCCCCGGGGACCGAGCAGTACTTC. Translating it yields CASSSPGTEQYF.

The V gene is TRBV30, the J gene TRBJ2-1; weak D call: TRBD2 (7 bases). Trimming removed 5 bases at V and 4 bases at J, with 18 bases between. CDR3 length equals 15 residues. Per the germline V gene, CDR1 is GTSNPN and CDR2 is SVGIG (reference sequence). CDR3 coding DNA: TGTGCCTGGGTGAACTGGGGGGGCGCTTACAATGAGCAGTTCTTC. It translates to CAWVNWGGAYNEQFF.

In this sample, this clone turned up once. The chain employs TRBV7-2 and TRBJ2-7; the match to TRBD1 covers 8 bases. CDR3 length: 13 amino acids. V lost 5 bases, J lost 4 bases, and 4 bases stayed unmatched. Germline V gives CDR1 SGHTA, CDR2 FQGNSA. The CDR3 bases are TGTGCCAGCAGCCAGGGACAGGTATACGAGCAGTACTTC. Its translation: CASSQGQVYEQYF.

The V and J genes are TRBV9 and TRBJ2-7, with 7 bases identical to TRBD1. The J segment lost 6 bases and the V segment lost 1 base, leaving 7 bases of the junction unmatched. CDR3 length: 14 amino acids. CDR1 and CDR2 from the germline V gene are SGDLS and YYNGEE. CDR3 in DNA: TGTGCCAGCAGCGTACGTCAAACAGGGGCCGAGCAGTACTTC. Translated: CASSVRQTGAEQYF. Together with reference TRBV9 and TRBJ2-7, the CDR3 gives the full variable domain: DSGVTQTPKHLITATGQRVTLRCSPRSGDLSVYWYQQSLDQGLQFLIQYYNGEERAKGNILERFSAQQFPDLHSELNLSSLELGDSALYFCASSVRQTGAEQYFGPGTRLTVT.

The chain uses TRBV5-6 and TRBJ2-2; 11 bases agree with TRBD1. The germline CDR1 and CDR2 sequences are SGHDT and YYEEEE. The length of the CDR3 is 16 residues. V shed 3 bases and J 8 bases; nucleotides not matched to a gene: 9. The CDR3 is CASSSLDRGLIGELFF. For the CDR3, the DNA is TGTGCCAGCAGCTCACTGGACAGGGGGCTTATTGGGGAGCTGTTTTTT.

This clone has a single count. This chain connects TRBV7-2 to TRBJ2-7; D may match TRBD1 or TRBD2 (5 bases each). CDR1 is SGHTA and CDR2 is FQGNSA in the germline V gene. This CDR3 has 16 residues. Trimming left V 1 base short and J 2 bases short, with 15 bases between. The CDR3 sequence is CASSLGGQGVPYEQYF. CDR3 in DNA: TGTGCCAGCAGCTTAGGTGGGCAGGGAGTCCCCTACGAGCAGTACTTC.

CDR3 coding DNA: TGCGCCAGCAGCCGCCTACCGGGACTCCTCCCCTACGAGCAGTACTTC. Protein product: CASSRLPGLLPYEQYF. The chain is built from TRBV4-1 and TRBJ2-7, with a weak D call TRBD2 (6 bases). Germline CDR1 reads MGHRA; CDR2 reads YSYEKL. The CDR3 runs 16 residues. The V gene lost 4 bases and the J gene lost 2 bases, with 18 bases spanning the gap.

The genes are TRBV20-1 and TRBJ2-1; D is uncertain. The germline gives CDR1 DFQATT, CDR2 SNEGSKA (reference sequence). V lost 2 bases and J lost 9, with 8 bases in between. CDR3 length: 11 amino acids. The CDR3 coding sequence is TGCAGTGCTAGAAGAGCGACTGAGCAGTTCTTC. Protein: CSARRATEQFF.

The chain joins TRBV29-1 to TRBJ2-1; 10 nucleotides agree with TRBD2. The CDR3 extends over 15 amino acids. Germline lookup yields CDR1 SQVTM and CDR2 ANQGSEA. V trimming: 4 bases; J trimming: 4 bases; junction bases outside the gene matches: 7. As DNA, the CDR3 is TGCAGCGTTGCGGCTAGCGGGAGTTCTTACAATGAGCAGTTCTTC. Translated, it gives CSVAASGSSYNEQFF.

For the CDR3, the DNA is TGTGCCTGGGGGACAGGGTCGTCCTACGAGCAGTACTTC. It specifies CAWGTGSSYEQYF. This sequence joins TRBV30 and TRBJ2-7; 9 bases line up with TRBD1. Germline CDR1 and CDR2: GTSNPN and SVGIG (reference sequence). V gave up 5 bases and J gave up 1 base; unmatched junction bases: 3. The CDR3 loop spans 13 amino acids.

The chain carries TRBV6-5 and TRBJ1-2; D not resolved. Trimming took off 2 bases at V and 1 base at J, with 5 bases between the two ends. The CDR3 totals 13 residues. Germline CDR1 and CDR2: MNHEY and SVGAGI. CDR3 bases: TGTGCCAGCAGTTACCTAAGTAACTATGGCTACACCTTC. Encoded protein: CASSYLSNYGYTF.

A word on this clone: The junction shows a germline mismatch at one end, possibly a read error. CDR3 bases: TGTGCCAGCAGCTTGGTGGTCAGGGCAAACTATGGCTACACCTTC. Its protein is CASSLVVRANYGYTF. The genes are TRBV5-3 and TRBJ1-2, with D maybe TRBD1 (5 bases). TRBV5-3 is flagged as an ORF with uncertain function. There are 15 residues in the CDR3.

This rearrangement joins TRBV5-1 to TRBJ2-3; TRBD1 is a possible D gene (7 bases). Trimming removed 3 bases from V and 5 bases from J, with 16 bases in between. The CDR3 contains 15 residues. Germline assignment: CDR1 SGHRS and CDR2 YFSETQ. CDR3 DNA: TGCGCCAGCAGCTCTCAGACAGGGAGGCAAGATACGCAGTATTTT. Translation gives CASSSQTGRQDTQYF.

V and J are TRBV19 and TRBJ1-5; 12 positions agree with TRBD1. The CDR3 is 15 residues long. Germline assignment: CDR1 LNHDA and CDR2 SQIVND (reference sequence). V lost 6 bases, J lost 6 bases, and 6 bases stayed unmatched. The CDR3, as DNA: TGTGCCAGTAGGAGGGGACAGGGGGCATTTCAGCCCCAGCATTTT. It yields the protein CASRRGQGAFQPQHF.

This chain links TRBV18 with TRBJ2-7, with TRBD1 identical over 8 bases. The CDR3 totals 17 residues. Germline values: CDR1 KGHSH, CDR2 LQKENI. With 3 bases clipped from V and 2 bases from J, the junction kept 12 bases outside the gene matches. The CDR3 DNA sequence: TGTGCCAGCTCACCTTCAGCTTCCGGGACAGGAGCCTACGAGCAGTACTTC. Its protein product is CASSPSASGTGAYEQYF.

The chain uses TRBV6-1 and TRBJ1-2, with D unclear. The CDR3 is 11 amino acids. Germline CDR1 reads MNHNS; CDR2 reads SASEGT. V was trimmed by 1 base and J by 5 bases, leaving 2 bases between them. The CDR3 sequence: CASSEDYGYTF. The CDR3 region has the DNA TGTGCCAGCAGTGAAGATTATGGCTACACCTTC.

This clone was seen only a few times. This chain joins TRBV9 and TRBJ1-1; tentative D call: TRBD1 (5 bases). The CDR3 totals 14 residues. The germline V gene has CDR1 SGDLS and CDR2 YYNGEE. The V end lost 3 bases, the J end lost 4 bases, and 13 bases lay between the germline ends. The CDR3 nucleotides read TGTGCCAGCAGCGCCCGACAGACCGTCACTGAAGCTTTCTTT. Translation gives CASSARQTVTEAFF.

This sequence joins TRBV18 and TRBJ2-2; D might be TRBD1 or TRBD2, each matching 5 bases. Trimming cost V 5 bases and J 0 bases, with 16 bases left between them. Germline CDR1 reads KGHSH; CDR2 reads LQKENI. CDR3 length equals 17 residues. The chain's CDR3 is CASSISMGDANTGELFF. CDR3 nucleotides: TGTGCCAGCTCAATCAGCATGGGGGACGCGAACACCGGGGAGCTGTTTTTT.

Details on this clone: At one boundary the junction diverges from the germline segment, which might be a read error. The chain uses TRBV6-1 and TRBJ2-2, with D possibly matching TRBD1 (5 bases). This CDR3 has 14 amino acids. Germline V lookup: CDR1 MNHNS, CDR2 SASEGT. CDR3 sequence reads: CASRTPEATEELFF. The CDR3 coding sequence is TGTGCCAGCCGGACACCCGAGGCCACCGAGGAGCTGTTTTTT.

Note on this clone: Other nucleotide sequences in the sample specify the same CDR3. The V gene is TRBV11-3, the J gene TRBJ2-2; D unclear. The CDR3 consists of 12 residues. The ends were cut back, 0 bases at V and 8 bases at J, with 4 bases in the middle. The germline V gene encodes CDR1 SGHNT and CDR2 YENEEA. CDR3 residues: CASSLDLGELFF. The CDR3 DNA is TGTGCCAGCAGCTTAGACCTAGGGGAGCTGTTTTTT.

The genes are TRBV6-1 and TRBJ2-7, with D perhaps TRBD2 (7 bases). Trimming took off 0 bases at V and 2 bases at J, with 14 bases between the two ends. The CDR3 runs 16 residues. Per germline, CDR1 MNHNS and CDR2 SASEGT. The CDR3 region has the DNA TGTGCCAGCAGTGAAGCATATCGGGGGGCCCCCTACGAGCAGTACTTC. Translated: CASSEAYRGAPYEQYF.

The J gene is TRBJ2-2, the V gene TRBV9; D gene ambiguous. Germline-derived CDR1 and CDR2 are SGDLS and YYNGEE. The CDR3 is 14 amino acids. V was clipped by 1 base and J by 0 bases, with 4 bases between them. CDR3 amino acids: CASSVKANTGELFF. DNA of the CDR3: TGTGCCAGCAGCGTAAAGGCGAACACCGGGGAGCTGTTTTTT.

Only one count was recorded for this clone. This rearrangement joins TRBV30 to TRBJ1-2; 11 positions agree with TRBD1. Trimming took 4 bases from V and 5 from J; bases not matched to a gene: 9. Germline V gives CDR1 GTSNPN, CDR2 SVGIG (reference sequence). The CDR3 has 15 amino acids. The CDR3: CAWNAGTGGRYGYTF. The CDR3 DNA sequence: TGTGCCTGGAACGCCGGGACAGGGGGGAGGTATGGCTACACCTTC.

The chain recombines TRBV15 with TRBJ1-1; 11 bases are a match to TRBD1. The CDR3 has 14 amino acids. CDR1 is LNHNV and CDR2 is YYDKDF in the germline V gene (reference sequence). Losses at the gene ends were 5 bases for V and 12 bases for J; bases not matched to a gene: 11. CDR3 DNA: TGTGCCACCAGCGGACAGGGGGCGGTGGGGCTCCCTTTCTTT. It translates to CATSGQGAVGLPFF.

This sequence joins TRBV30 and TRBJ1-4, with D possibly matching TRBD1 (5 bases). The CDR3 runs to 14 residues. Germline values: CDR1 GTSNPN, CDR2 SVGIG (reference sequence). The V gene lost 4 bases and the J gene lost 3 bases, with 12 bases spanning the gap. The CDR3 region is CAWTRWGANEKLFF. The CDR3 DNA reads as TGTGCCTGGACTAGGTGGGGGGCTAATGAAAAACTGTTTTTT.